This is a list of T cell receptor beta chains from one sample in a study of T cell responses to AZD1222 COVID-19 vaccine. Assay used: immunoSEQ multiplex PCR; TCRdb lists only in-frame clones, some missing. In the table there are about 180,000 clones, about 93% of which are singletons. The starting material was peripheral blood, obtained 28 days after the second dose of the MenACWY control vaccine. The receptors come from an adult who received the MenACWY meningococcal vaccine as a control. CDR3s include the opening cysteine and the closing phenylalanine or tryptophan. A D gene is named only where the DNA matches it firmly. The size of a clone is reported for some rows only, either as once, few or many, or as a class for expanded clones.

D: TRBD1
length: 14
size: -
V: TRBV29-1
CDR3: CSVESRGRDTEAFF

D: TRBD1
length: 16
size: -
V: TRBV30
CDR3: CAWSASRTGSNEKLFF

D: TRBD1
length: 16
size: -
V: TRBV19
CDR3: CASSIGDRGSNQPQHF

D: -
length: 15
size: -
V: TRBV3-1/TRBV3-2
CDR3: CASSQDLNKGDGYTF

D: TRBD1
length: 15
size: -
V: TRBV5-4
CDR3: CASSLSGTGGVKLFF

D: -
length: 15
size: -
V: TRBV6-6
CDR3: CASSPPFSYNSPLHF

D: -
length: 14
size: -
V: TRBV10-2
CDR3: CASSDAGGNQPQHF

D: -
length: 10
size: -
V: TRBV30
CDR3: CAWSGAGYTF

D: TRBD1
length: 15
size: -
V: TRBV6-2/TRBV6-3
CDR3: CASSTGTGVTDTQYF

D: -
length: 14
size: -
V: TRBV6-5
CDR3: CAGASRRNFAEAFF

D: TRBD2
length: 18
size: -
V: TRBV7-3
CDR3: CASSPGTSGGPNTGELFF

D: -
length: 15
size: -
V: TRBV7-9
CDR3: CASSPTGMSGNTIYF

D: TRBD1
length: 16
size: -
V: TRBV7-8
CDR3: CASSLAGTGTRNTIYF

D: TRBD1
length: 13
size: -
V: TRBV6-5
CDR3: CASRPDRKRTAFF

D: -
length: 15
size: -
V: TRBV5-1
CDR3: CASSFTTNTNYGYTF

D: -
length: 16
size: -
V: TRBV19
CDR3: CASSTQAEDTPRKLFF

D: TRBD1
length: 15
size: once
V: TRBV7-9
CDR3: CASSLRTGTGNTIYF

D: TRBD1
length: 14
size: once
V: TRBV5-1
CDR3: CASSPDREVHGYTF

D: -
length: 15
size: once
V: TRBV4-2
CDR3: CASSQDGAGTTEAFF

D: -
length: 15
size: -
V: TRBV6-5
CDR3: CASSYYAGVSAEAFF

D: -
length: 12
size: -
V: TRBV12-3/TRBV12-4
CDR3: CASSRTLETQYF

D: TRBD2
length: 15
size: -
V: TRBV11-2
CDR3: CASSLDRGGAYEQFF

D: -
length: 13
size: -
V: TRBV6-2/TRBV6-3
CDR3: CASSGTAIYGYTF

D: TRBD1
length: 14
size: -
V: TRBV7-2
CDR3: CASSRDRGGSEAFF

D: TRBD2
length: 16
size: once
V: TRBV6-5
CDR3: CASSYRSGGRWGEQFF

D: -
length: 15
size: -
V: TRBV19
CDR3: CASSRPAPVNYGYTF

D: -
length: 13
size: -
V: TRBV6-5
CDR3: CASRNKLNTEAFF

D: -
length: 17
size: -
V: TRBV4-1
CDR3: CASSQESQGKYSTEAFF

D: -
length: 17
size: -
V: TRBV5-4
CDR3: CASSPPPGGPSTDTQYF

D: -
length: 16
size: -
V: TRBV6-5
CDR3: CASSYSSGRRGDTQYF

D: -
length: 15
size: -
V: TRBV7-6
CDR3: CASSRLGLREETQYF

D: TRBD1
length: 17
size: -
V: TRBV7-9
CDR3: CASSSGTGTAPKGGYTF

D: -
length: 15
size: -
V: TRBV18
CDR3: CASSPPGLKIYEQYF

D: -
length: 13
size: -
V: TRBV28
CDR3: CASSFGGDPEAFF

D: -
length: 15
size: -
V: TRBV30
CDR3: CAWSRLRGDPYGYTF

D: -
length: 14
size: -
V: TRBV7-2
CDR3: CASRADSWSYGYTF

D: TRBD1
length: 12
size: -
V: TRBV2
CDR3: CASGTGGFEAFF

D: -
length: 13
size: -
V: TRBV5-1
CDR3: CASTGQQNTEAFF

D: -
length: 13
size: once
V: TRBV9
CDR3: CASSVAGNTEAFF

D: -
length: 13
size: -
V: TRBV3-1/TRBV3-2
CDR3: CASSQVGTAEAFF

D: -
length: 15
size: -
V: TRBV5-1
CDR3: CASSGGNTVNTEAFF

D: TRBD2
length: 16
size: -
V: TRBV6-4
CDR3: CASSDGTSGGADTQYF

D: -
length: 13
size: -
V: TRBV6-1
CDR3: CASSEKGSEGYTF

D: -
length: 12
size: -
V: TRBV7-9
CDR3: CASSLELSGQYF

D: -
length: 13
size: -
V: TRBV27
CDR3: CASSYNTNYGYTF

D: TRBD1
length: 15
size: -
V: TRBV6-2/TRBV6-3
CDR3: CASSPGTGASQPQHF

D: -
length: 14
size: -
V: TRBV6-5
CDR3: CASIGEFLAGGYTF

D: -
length: 14
size: -
V: TRBV5-1
CDR3: CASSMGLLNTEAFF

D: -
length: 12
size: once
V: TRBV25-1
CDR3: CASSGLRAKLFF

D: -
length: 14
size: -
V: TRBV25-1
CDR3: CASSGAGTLFEQFF

D: -
length: 15
size: -
V: TRBV9
CDR3: CASSVASNSYNEQFF

D: -
length: 16
size: -
V: TRBV4-2
CDR3: CASSLGQGGPGNTIYF

D: -
length: 13
size: -
V: TRBV12-3/TRBV12-4
CDR3: CASSFGRAYEQFF